The sequence of this TCR beta chain was determined in a study of T cells in Graves' hyperthyroidism and ophthalmopathy. In the study overall: Once the initial diagnosis was made, peripheral blood was obtained before any treatment.

This clonotype was seen a few times. Researchers defined stable Graves' hyperthyroidism as no ophthalmopathy progression within 18 months. Each diagnosis was grounded in clinical symptoms, serum thyroxine and TRAb, thyroid ultrasound, and orbital computed tomography. RNA transcripts served as the template for amplifying TCR beta CDR3 regions. Using the HTBI primer set, a first-round RT-PCR was run on the TCR CDR3. TCRdb recomputed calls from the multiplex PCR reads with MiXCR, one row per CDR3 protein. The sample includes about 550,000 distinct CDR3 sequences, around 21% of them seen just once. The sequence derives from a man younger than 35 with Graves' hyperthyroidism. Specimen: blood.

For the CDR3, the DNA is TGTGCCAGCAGCTTAGCGCTGGGGCTAGCGGGGGGTCATTACCCAGATACGCAGTATTTT. Amino acids: CASSLALGLAGGHYPDTQYF. The rearrangement uses TRBV11-1 and TRBJ2-3; TRBD2 matches 11 bases. Trimming took 0 bases from V and 4 from J; bases not matched to a gene: 15. Germline CDR1 and CDR2: SGHAT and FQDESV (reference sequence). The CDR3 runs 20 residues. The variable domain in full, with the rest retrieved from reference TRBV11-1 and TRBJ2-3, is EAEVAQSPRYKITEKSQAVAFWCDPISGHATLYWYRQILGQGPELLVQFQDESVVDDSQLPKDRFSAERLKGVDSTLKIQPAELGDSAMYLCASSLALGLAGGHYPDTQYFGPGTRLTVL.